This T cell receptor (beta chain) originates from a study of CD8+CD57+ T cells in acquired aplastic anemia. Study details: Sorted CD4+ and CD8+ cells yielded DNA averaging around 3.2 ug. Study findings and constraints: Around 29 shared CD8+ CDR3s appeared highly expressed within patients' immunodominant clones.

This CDR3 is built from 13 residues. Germline CDR1 and CDR2: SGDLS and YYNGEE. Trimming pared 0 bases from V and 3 bases from J, leaving 7 bases between. This clonotype showed up just a few times. Its antigen is unidentified. The use of genomic DNA as template underpinned the TCR beta VDJ and CDR3 profiling. One entry per CDR3 protein results from TCRdb running MiXCR on the reads. The sample yields some 160,000 distinct CDR3 sequences, around 48% seen once. Patients chosen for sequencing had shown CD8+CD57+ cell expansion by flow cytometry. The sequence was obtained from a human donor with aplastic anemia. The rearrangement uses TRBV9 and TRBJ2-7; D gene uncertain. Material for sequencing was sorted CD4+, CD8+, or CD8+CD57+ T cells (not recorded which) from PBMCs. The CDR3 DNA reads as TGTGCCAGCAGCGTAGGGTCCCTCTACGAGCAGTACTTC. Its translation: CASSVGSLYEQYF.